The 22 T cell receptor beta chains below were found in one sample sequenced in a study of T cell repertoires in cytomegalovirus infection. TCRdb redid the calling of the reads with MiXCR, one entry per CDR3 protein. The sample shows about 240,000 distinct CDR3 sequences, 9% to 15% of them seen only once. Material: PBMCs. All receptors come from a human donor in good health (CMV status not recorded). Some clones in this sample may be carry-over from other donors' samples.

This clonotype was recorded a few times. The V gene is TRBV4-3, the J gene TRBJ2-7, with D perhaps TRBD1 or TRBD2 (7 bases each). The CDR3 is 15 residues long. V lost 0 bases, J lost 7 bases, and 16 bases lay in between. In germline, CDR1 is LGHNA, CDR2 YSLEER. CDR3 in amino acids: CASSQDQGGWSEQYF. DNA for the CDR3: TGCGCCAGCAGCCAAGATCAGGGGGGGTGGAGTGAGCAGTACTTC.

J is TRBJ1-2 and V is TRBV30; D is ambiguous. The CDR3 consists of 13 residues. Trimming shortened V by 3 bases and J by 0 bases, and 8 bases separated the two germline ends. CDR1 is GTSNPN and CDR2 is SVGIG in the germline V gene (reference sequence). CDR3 DNA: TGTGCCTGGAGAAGCGAAGCTAACTATGGCTACACCTTC. It translates to CAWRSEANYGYTF. Complete variable domain (other parts from reference TRBV30 and TRBJ1-2): SQTIHQWPATLVQPVGSPLSLECTVEGTSNPNLYWYRQAAGRGLQLLFYSVGIGQISSEVPQNLSASRPQDRQFILSSKKLLLSDSGFYLCAWRSEANYGYTFGSGTRLTVV.

At least ten counts were recorded for this clonotype. The gene calls are TRBV7-2 and TRBJ2-7; 10 bases map to TRBD1. Trimming removed 4 bases from V and 2 bases from J; junction bases left unmatched: 5. Germline V gene sequence: CDR1 SGHTA, CDR2 FQGNSA. This CDR3 is built from 15 residues. In DNA, the CDR3 is TGTGCCAGCAGCTACCGGGACAGGGGAACCTACGAGCAGTACTTC. It is translated as CASSYRDRGTYEQYF.

This clonotype was picked up many times. The chain joins TRBV7-2 to TRBJ1-6, with 7 nucleotides matching TRBD1. The germline gives CDR1 SGHTA, CDR2 FQGNSA. Unmatched junction bases numbered 10, after V lost 4 bases and J lost 7 bases. CDR3 length: 16 amino acids. The CDR3 nucleotides are TGTGCCAGCAGCTCCAAGTTGACAGGGAGGAATTCACCCCTCCACTTT. Translation gives CASSSKLTGRNSPLHF. The whole variable domain, filled in from reference TRBV7-2 and TRBJ1-6, reads GAGVSQSPSNKVTEKGKDVELRCDPISGHTALYWYRQSLGQGLEFLIYFQGNSAPDKSGLPSDRFSAERTGGSVSTLTIQRTQQEDSAVYLCASSSKLTGRNSPLHFGNGTRLTVT.

The chain has TRBV14 and TRBJ1-1; TRBD1 matches 7 bases. The ends lost 4 bases at V and 6 bases at J; junction bases unmatched: 5. The CDR3 covers 13 residues. From germline, CDR1 is SGHDN and CDR2 FVKESK. The CDR3 bases are TGTGCCAGCAGCCCGTGGACAGGCTCTGAAGCTTTCTTT. This gives the protein CASSPWTGSEAFF.

This clonotype was counted ten times or more. The rearrangement links TRBV7-2 to TRBJ2-7; 8 bases map to TRBD1. CDR1 SGHTA and CDR2 FQGNSA come from the germline V gene. The CDR3 is 17 amino acids. V shed 5 bases, J shed 2 bases, and the junction held 14 bases outside the gene matches. CDR3 residues: CASSLDLTDRVPYEQYF. In nucleotides, the CDR3 is TGTGCCAGCAGCCTCGACCTTACGGACAGGGTACCCTACGAGCAGTACTTC.

This clonotype came up many times. This chain joins TRBV29-1 and TRBJ2-7; the D gene is possibly TRBD1 (5 bases). The CDR3 has 13 residues. The V gene's germline CDR1 is SQVTM and CDR2 ANQGSEA. V lost 5 bases and J 4 bases, leaving 15 bases between the germline ends. CDR3 coding DNA: TGCAGCGTTTCAGGCAGGGTAGAGTACGAGCAGTACTTC. Protein sequence: CSVSGRVEYEQYF.

This clonotype was seen ten or more times. The chain uses TRBV19 and TRBJ1-2, with a weak D call TRBD1 (5 bases). The germline V gene has CDR1 LNHDA and CDR2 SQIVND (reference sequence). The length of the CDR3 is 15 residues. V was clipped by 5 bases and J by 2 bases, with 15 bases between them. This CDR3 is CASSAGAVHNYGYTF. CDR3 nucleotides: TGTGCCAGTAGTGCCGGGGCAGTACACAACTATGGCTACACCTTC.

This clonotype appeared many times. The chain has TRBV7-2 and TRBJ2-4; D not certain. CDR3 length equals 15 residues. Germline values: CDR1 SGHTA, CDR2 FQGNSA. V lost 3 bases to trimming and J lost 1 base, with 10 bases between them. CDR3 in amino acids: CASSLAIGAKNIQYF. CDR3 nucleotides: TGTGCCAGCAGCTTGGCCATCGGTGCCAAAAACATTCAGTACTTC. The complete variable domain, with remaining parts taken from reference TRBV7-2 and TRBJ2-4, reads GAGVSQSPSNKVTEKGKDVELRCDPISGHTALYWYRQSLGQGLEFLIYFQGNSAPDKSGLPSDRFSAERTGGSVSTLTIQRTQQEDSAVYLCASSLAIGAKNIQYFGAGTRLSVL.

This clonotype was found a few times. The chain is built from TRBV5-1 and TRBJ1-1, with 8 bases matching TRBD1. J was trimmed by 5 bases and V by 0 bases; bases with no gene match: 9. CDR3 size: 16 residues. Per the germline V gene, CDR1 is SGHRS and CDR2 is YFSETQ. CDR3 sequence: CASSLDLTGAGTEAFF. As DNA, the CDR3 is TGCGCCAGCAGCTTGGACCTGACAGGGGCAGGGACTGAAGCTTTCTTT. The full variable domain, with the rest looked up from reference TRBV5-1 and TRBJ1-1, is KAGVTQTPRYLIKTRGQQVTLSCSPISGHRSVSWYQQTPGQGLQFLFEYFSETQRNKGNFPGRFSGRQFSNSRSEMNVSTLELGDSALYLCASSLDLTGAGTEAFFGQGTRLTVV.

V is TRBV5-6 and J is TRBJ2-5, with D possibly being TRBD1 or TRBD2 (5 bases each). V was shortened by 4 bases and J by 2 bases, with 12 bases between the two germline ends. CDR3 length: 14 residues. CDR1 and CDR2 from the germline V gene are SGHDT and YYEEEE. The CDR3 nucleotides are TGTGCCAGCAGCCCGGCTGGGGGACAAGAGACCCAGTACTTC. It translates to CASSPAGGQETQYF.

This clonotype was counted ten times or more. This chain joins TRBV7-8 and TRBJ2-7; D not resolved. Germline loops: CDR1 SGHVS, CDR2 FQNEAQ. There are 14 residues in the CDR3. V lost 3 bases, J lost 5 bases, and 14 bases lay in between. The CDR3, as DNA: TGTGCCAGCAGCTTGTCGTCTTATAGGCACGAGCAGTACTTC. It encodes CASSLSSYRHEQYF.

This clonotype came up a few times. The chain employs TRBV7-2 and TRBJ2-5, with 11 positions matching TRBD1. The CDR3 loop spans 16 amino acids. Unmatched junction bases numbered 9, after V lost 5 bases and J lost 4 bases. Germline V CDR1 and CDR2: SGHTA, FQGNSA. The CDR3 DNA follows: TGTGCCAGCAGCCAGTTGCGGACAGGGGGCATAGAGACCCAGTACTTC. Translating it yields CASSQLRTGGIETQYF.

The rearrangement uses TRBV11-1 and TRBJ2-2, with TRBD1 as a possible D gene (5 bases). This CDR3 is built from 14 residues. Trimming pared 6 bases from V and 3 bases from J, leaving 11 bases between. Germline loops: CDR1 SGHAT, CDR2 FQDESV (reference sequence). CDR3 coding DNA: TGTGCCAGCAGAAGACAGTTGGACACCGGGGAGCTGTTTTTT. Translation gives CASRRQLDTGELFF.

The table lists this clonotype with many counts. V gene TRBV19 combines with J gene TRBJ2-3; D might be TRBD1 (6 bases). The CDR3 length is 14 residues. Trimming removed 5 bases at V and 4 bases at J, with 13 bases between. Germline CDR1 is LNHDA and CDR2 is SQIVND (reference sequence). The CDR3 is CASSSEGVSDTQYF. CDR3 nucleotides: TGTGCCAGTAGTTCCGAGGGGGTCTCAGATACGCAGTATTTT. The full variable domain, its missing parts supplied by reference TRBV19 and TRBJ2-3, is DGGITQSPKYLFRKEGQNVTLSCEQNLNHDAMYWYRQDPGQGLRLIYYSQIVNDFQKGDIAEGYSVSREKKESFPLTVTSAQKNPTAFYLCASSSEGVSDTQYFGPGTRLTVL.

This clonotype was found many times. The chain is built from TRBV7-2 and TRBJ2-7; D is ambiguous. V was clipped by 1 base and J by 4 bases, with 11 bases between them. CDR1 and CDR2 from the germline V gene are SGHTA and FQGNSA. The CDR3 sequence is 14 residues long. The CDR3: CASSLVGTTYEQYF. In nucleotides, the CDR3 is TGTGCCAGCAGCTTAGTTGGTACCACTTACGAGCAGTACTTC.

The CDR3, as DNA: TGCAGTGCCCTCGGGACTCTCGGCAATCAGCCCCAGCATTTT. Protein sequence: CSALGTLGNQPQHF. The chain recombines TRBV20-1 with TRBJ1-5; D is possibly TRBD1 (5 bases). This CDR3 region has 14 residues. Trimming removed 6 bases from V and 2 bases from J, with 14 bases in between. The germline V gene has CDR1 DFQATT and CDR2 SNEGSKA (reference sequence).

This clonotype was detected only a few times. One junction end disagrees with the germline gene, perhaps due to a read error. The chain couples TRBV5-3 to TRBJ2-5; D gene uncertain. Being an ORF, TRBV5-3 has a function that is uncertain. The CDR3 has 14 amino acids. The DNA of the CDR3 is TGTGCCAGCAGCTTAATCACCTCGGGAGAGACCCAGTACTTC. Its translation: CASSLITSGETQYF.

Worth noting for this clonotype: An end of the junction differs from the germline gene, which may be a read error. The CDR3 loop is CGVERGRTGELFF. DNA of the CDR3: TGCGGCGTTGAAAGGGGGCGTACCGGGGAGCTGTTTTTT. The V call is TRBV29-1, the J call TRBJ2-2, with 7 bases identical to TRBD1. Germline CDR1 is SQVTM and CDR2 is ANQGSEA. The CDR3 spans 13 residues.

This clonotype has ten or more counts. The chain combines TRBV12-3 or TRBV12-4 with TRBJ1-1; D call uncertain. CDR3 length: 14 amino acids. V was cut by 3 bases and J by 4 bases, with 12 bases left in between. In DNA, the CDR3 is TGTGCCAGCAGTTTCGTGGCGGAGGGCACTGAAGCTTTCTTT. It yields the protein CASSFVAEGTEAFF.

This clonotype has ten or more counts. The V call is TRBV11-1, the J call TRBJ2-7; TRBD2 matches at 12 bases. The germline CDR1 and CDR2 sequences are SGHAT and FQDESV (reference sequence). V shed 8 bases, J shed 3 bases, and the junction held 8 bases outside the gene matches. The CDR3 contains 15 residues. The CDR3 loop reads CASGTSGRAIYEQYF. The CDR3 DNA follows: TGTGCCAGCGGGACTAGCGGGCGAGCGATCTACGAGCAGTACTTC.

This clonotype was seen a handful of times. This rearrangement joins TRBV6-2 or TRBV6-3 to TRBJ2-7; D perhaps matches TRBD1 (6 bases). The ends were cut back, 5 bases at V and 3 bases at J, with 11 bases in the middle. This CDR3 has 13 amino acids. Germline CDR1 MNHEY, CDR2 SVGEGT. CDR3 nucleotide sequence: TGTGCCAGCAGTGGCACAGGGATCTACGAGCAGTACTTC. It translates to CASSGTGIYEQYF.